This TCR beta chain was recovered during a study of blood T cell repertoires in COVID-19. At the level of the study: The origin of the acute and convalescent COVID-19 samples was the United States, Italy and Spain. Sources were T cells, B-cell-depleted T cells, or PBMCs; the material itself was cDNA or gDNA.

J lost 5 bases, V lost 4 bases, and 6 bases had no gene match. The CDR3 is made up of 14 amino acids. Germline assignment: CDR1 SGHNT and CDR2 YYREEE (reference sequence). In the authors' workflow: Estimation of nucleated cell counts relied on the amplification of reference gene primers. Profiled with immunoSEQ multiplex PCR; TCRdb holds only in-frame clones, not every one. V, J and clone size were drawn from that table, and D and trimming were deduced from the DNA. There are some 70,000 clones in the sample; 84% occur only once, and about 14% lies in the top ten. The chain links TRBV5-4 to TRBJ2-7, with 10 bases fitting TRBD1. The origin of this receptor is a man in his fifties or sixties with COVID-19, enrolled during active disease. Sequences were obtained from peripheral blood. The CDR3 is CASSLRDRGHEQYF. In nucleotides, the CDR3 is TGTGCCAGCAGCCTCCGGGACAGGGGCCACGAGCAGTACTTC.